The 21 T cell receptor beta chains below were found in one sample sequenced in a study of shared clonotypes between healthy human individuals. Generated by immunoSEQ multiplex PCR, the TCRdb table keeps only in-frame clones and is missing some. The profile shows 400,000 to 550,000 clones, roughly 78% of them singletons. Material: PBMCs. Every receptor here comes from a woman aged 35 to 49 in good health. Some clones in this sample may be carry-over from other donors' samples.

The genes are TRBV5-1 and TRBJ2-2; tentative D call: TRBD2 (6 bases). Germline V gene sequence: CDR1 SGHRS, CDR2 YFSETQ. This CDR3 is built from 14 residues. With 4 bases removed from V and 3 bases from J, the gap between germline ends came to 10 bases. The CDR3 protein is CASSLGGHTGELFF. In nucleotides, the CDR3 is TGCGCCAGCAGCCTGGGGGGTCACACCGGGGAGCTGTTTTTT.

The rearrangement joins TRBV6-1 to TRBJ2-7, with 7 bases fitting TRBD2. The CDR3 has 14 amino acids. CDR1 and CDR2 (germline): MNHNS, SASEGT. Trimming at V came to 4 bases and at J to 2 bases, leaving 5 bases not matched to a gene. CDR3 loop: CASSVTSETYEQYF. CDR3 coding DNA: TGTGCCAGCAGTGTAACTAGCGAAACCTACGAGCAGTACTTC.

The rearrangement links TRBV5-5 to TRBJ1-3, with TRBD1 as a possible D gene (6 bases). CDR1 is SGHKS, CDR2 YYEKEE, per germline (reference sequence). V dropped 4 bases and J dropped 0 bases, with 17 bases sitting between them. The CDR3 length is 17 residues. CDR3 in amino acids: CASSINPGQSSGNTIYF. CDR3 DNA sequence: TGTGCCAGCAGCATCAACCCTGGACAGTCCTCTGGAAACACCATATATTTT.

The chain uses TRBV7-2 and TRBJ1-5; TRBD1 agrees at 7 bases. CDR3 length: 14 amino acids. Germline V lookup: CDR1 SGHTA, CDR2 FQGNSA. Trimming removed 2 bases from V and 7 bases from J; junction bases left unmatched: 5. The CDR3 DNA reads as TGTGCCAGCAGCTTAAGACAGGGCGGACAGCCCCAGCATTTT. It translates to CASSLRQGGQPQHF.

The CDR3 protein is CASSGGTGELFF. The CDR3 DNA sequence: TGTGCCAGCAGTGGGGGAACCGGGGAGCTGTTTTTT. The rearrangement links TRBV2 to TRBJ2-2; no clear D gene. V lost 4 bases to trimming and J lost 5 bases, with 5 bases between them. Germline CDR1 SNHLY, CDR2 FYNNEI. The CDR3 consists of 12 residues.

The CDR3 DNA follows: TGTGCCAGCAGCCTTAATTCTTACTCCTACGAGCAGTACTTC. Its protein is CASSLNSYSYEQYF. The V call is TRBV11-2, the J call TRBJ2-5; D unclear. Gene TRBJ2-7 matches the end of the DNA better, so the J call may be wrong. This CDR3 is 14 amino acids long. Germline assignment: CDR1 SGHAT and CDR2 FQNNGV.

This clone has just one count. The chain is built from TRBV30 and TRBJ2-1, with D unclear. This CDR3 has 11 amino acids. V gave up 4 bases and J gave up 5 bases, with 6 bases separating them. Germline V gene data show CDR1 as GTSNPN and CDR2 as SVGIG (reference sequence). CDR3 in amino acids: CAWTNNNEQFF. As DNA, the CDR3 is TGTGCCTGGACGAATAACAATGAGCAGTTCTTC.

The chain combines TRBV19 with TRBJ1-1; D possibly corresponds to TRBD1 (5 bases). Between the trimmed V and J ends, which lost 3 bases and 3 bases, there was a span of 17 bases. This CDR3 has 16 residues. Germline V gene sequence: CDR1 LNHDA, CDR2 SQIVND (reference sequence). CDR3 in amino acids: CASSIGTQPPDTEAFF. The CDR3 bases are TGTGCCAGTAGTATCGGGACTCAACCCCCGGACACTGAAGCTTTCTTT.

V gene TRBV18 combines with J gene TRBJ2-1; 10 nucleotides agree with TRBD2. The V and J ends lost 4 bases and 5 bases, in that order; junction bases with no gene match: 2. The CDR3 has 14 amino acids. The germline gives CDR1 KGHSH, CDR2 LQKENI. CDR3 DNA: TGTGCCAGCTCACGGACTAGCGGTGACAATGAGCAGTTCTTC. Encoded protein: CASSRTSGDNEQFF.

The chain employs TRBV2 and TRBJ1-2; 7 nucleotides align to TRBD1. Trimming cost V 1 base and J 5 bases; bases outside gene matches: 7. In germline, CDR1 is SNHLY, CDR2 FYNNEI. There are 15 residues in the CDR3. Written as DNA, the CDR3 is TGTGCCAGCAGTGAAGGGACAGGTACTAGTTATGGCTACACCTTC. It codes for CASSEGTGTSYGYTF.

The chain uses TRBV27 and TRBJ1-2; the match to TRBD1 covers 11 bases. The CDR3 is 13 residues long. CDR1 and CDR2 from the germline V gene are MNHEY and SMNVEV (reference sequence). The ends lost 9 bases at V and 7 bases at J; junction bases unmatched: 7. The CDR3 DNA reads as TGTGCCAGTCATGGACAGGGGGCGGGTGGCTACACCTTC. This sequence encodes CASHGQGAGGYTF.

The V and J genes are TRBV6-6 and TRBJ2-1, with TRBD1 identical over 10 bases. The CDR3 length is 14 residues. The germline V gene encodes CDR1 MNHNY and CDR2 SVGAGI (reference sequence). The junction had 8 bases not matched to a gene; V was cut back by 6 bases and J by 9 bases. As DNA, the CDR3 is TGTGCCAGCAGGTCCGGGACAGGGGTTGTTGAGCAGTTCTTC. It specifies CASRSGTGVVEQFF.

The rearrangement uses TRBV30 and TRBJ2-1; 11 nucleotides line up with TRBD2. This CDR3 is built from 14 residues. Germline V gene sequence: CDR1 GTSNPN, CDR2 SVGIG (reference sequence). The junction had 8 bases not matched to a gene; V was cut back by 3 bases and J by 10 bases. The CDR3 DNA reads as TGTGCCTGGAGGCCGGGACTAGCGGCCCCCGAGCAGTTCTTC. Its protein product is CAWRPGLAAPEQFF.

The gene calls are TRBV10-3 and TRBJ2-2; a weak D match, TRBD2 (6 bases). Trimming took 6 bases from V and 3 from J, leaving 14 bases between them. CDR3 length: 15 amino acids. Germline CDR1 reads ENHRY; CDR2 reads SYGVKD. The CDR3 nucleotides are TGTGCCATCAGGGACGGGACTCCACACACCGGGGAGCTGTTTTTT. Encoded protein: CAIRDGTPHTGELFF.

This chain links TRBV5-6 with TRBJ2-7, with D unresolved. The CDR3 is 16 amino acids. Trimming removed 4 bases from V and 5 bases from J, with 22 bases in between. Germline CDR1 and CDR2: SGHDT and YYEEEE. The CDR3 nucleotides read TGTGCCAGCAGCGCCTCCTCGGCGAGGAGAAGTGACGAGCAGTACTTC. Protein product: CASSASSARRSDEQYF. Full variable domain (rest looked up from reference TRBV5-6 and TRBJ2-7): DAGVTQSPTHLIKTRGQQVTLRCSPKSGHDTVSWYQQALGQGPQFIFQYYEEEERQRGNFPDRFSGHQFPNYSSELNVNALLLGDSALYLCASSASSARRSDEQYFGPGTRLTVT.

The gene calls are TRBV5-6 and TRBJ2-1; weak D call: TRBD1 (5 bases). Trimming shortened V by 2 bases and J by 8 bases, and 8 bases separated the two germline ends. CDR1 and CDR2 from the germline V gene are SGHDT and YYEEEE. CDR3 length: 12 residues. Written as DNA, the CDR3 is TGTGCCAGCAGCTTCTGGGGCGATGAGCAGTTCTTC. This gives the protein CASSFWGDEQFF.

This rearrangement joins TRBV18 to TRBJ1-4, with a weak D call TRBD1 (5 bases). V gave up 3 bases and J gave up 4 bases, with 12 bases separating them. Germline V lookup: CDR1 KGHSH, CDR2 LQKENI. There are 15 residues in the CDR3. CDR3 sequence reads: CASSPRQGNNEKLFF. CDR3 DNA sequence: TGTGCCAGCTCACCTCGTCAGGGTAATAATGAAAAACTGTTTTTT.

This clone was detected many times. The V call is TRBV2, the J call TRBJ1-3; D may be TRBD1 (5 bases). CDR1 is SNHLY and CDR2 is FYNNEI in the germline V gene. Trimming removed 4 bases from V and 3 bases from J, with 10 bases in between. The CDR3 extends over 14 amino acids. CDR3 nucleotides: TGTGCCAGCAGTGGGTGGGGACTTGGAAACACCATATATTTT. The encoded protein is CASSGWGLGNTIYF.

The CDR3 DNA follows: TGTGCCAGCAGCTCCTCCGGAGCCAACTATGGCTACACCTTC. It encodes CASSSSGANYGYTF. The chain uses TRBV7-2 and TRBJ1-2; D unclear. In germline, CDR1 is SGHTA, CDR2 FQGNSA. The CDR3 is 14 residues long. Trimming left V 4 bases short and J 2 bases short, with 11 bases between.

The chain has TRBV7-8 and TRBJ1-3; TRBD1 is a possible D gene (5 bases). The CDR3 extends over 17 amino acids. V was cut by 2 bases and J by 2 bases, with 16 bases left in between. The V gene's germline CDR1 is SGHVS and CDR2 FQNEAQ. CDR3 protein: CASSLLWGGGPGNTIYF. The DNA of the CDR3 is TGTGCCAGCAGCTTACTATGGGGCGGAGGACCTGGAAACACCATATATTTT.

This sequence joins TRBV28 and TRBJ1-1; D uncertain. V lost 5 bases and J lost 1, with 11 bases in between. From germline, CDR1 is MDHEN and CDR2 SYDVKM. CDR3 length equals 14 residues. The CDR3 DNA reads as TGTGCCAGCAGTCACCCCGCCTCGAACACTGAAGCTTTCTTT. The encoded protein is CASSHPASNTEAFF.